This T cell receptor (beta chain) is from a study of Graves' ophthalmopathy and Graves' hyperthyroidism. V lost 0 bases to trimming and J lost 7 bases, with 10 bases between them. CDR3 size: 13 residues. Germline-derived CDR1 and CDR2 are MNHEY and SVGAGI. This clonotype was counted many times. Amplification of the TCR beta CDR3 regions used RNA transcripts (as template). The library came from an HTBI-primed first-round RT-PCR and a second-round multiplex PCR. From the multiplex PCR reads, TCRdb called clonotypes with MiXCR, one entry per CDR3 protein. Altogether roughly 300,000 distinct CDR3 sequences are present, 15% to 20% being singletons, with the ten largest covering about 12%.

Specimen: peripheral blood. The TCR originated in an adult man with Graves' ophthalmopathy. This chain uses TRBV6-5 with TRBJ2-7; no clear D. The CDR3, as DNA: TGTGCCAGCAGTTACTCGCGATTGTGGGAGCAGTACTTC. It encodes CASSYSRLWEQYF.